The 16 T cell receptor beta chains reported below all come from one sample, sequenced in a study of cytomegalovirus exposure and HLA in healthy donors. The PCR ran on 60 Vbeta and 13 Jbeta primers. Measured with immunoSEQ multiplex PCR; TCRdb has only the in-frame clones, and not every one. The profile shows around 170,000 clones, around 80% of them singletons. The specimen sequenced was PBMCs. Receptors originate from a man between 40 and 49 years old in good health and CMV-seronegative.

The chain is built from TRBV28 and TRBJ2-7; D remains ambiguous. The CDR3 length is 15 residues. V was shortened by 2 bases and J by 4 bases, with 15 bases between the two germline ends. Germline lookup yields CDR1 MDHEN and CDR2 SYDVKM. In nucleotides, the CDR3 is TGTGCCAGCAGTTTAGTTCAGAACAGTCTTTACGAGCAGTACTTC. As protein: CASSLVQNSLYEQYF.

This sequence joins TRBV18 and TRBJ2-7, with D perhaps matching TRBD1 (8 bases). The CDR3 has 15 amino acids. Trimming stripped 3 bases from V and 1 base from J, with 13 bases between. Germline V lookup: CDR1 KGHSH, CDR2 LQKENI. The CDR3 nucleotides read TGTGCCAGCTCACCGGCACAGGGGGGGTCCTACGAGCAGTACTTC. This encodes CASSPAQGGSYEQYF.

CDR3: CASSQGLRTVSYEQYF. In nucleotides, the CDR3 is TGCGCCAGCAGCCAAGGCCTACGGACAGTCTCCTACGAGCAGTACTTC. The gene calls are TRBV4-1 and TRBJ2-7; D possibly corresponds to TRBD1 (6 bases). Germline lookup yields CDR1 MGHRA and CDR2 YSYEKL. This CDR3 has 16 residues. The germline V and J ends were trimmed by 1 base and 0 bases, with 13 bases remaining between them.

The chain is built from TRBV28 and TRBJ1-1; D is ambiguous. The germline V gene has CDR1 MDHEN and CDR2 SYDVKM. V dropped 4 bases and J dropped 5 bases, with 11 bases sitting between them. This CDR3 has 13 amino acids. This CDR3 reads CASSSLPGTEAFF. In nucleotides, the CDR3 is TGTGCCAGCAGTTCTCTCCCAGGAACTGAAGCTTTCTTT.

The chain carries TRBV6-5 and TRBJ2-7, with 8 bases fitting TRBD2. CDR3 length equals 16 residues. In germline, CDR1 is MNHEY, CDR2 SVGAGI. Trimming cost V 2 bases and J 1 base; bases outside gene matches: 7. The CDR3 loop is CASSYSLRGGSYEQYF. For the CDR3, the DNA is TGTGCCAGCAGTTACAGCTTACGGGGGGGTTCCTACGAGCAGTACTTC.

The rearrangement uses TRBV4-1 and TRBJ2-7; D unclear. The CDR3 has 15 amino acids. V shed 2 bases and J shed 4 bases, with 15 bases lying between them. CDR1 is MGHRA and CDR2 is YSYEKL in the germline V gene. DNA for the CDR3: TGCGCCAGCAGCCAAACAGAAGGCGTTCAGTACGAGCAGTACTTC. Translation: CASSQTEGVQYEQYF.

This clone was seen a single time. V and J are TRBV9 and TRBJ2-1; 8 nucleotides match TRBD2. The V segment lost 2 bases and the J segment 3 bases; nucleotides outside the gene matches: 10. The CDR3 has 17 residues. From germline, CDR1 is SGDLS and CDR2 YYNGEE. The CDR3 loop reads CASSVQDGLAGYNEQFF. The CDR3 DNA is TGTGCCAGCAGCGTCCAGGACGGGCTAGCGGGCTACAATGAGCAGTTCTTC.

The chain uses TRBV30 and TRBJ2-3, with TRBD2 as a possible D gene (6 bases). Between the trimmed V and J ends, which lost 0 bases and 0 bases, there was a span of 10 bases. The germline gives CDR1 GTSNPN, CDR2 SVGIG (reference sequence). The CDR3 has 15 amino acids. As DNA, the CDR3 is TGTGCCTGGAGTGTACCGACTAGAAGCACAGATACGCAGTATTTT. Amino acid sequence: CAWSVPTRSTDTQYF.

This chain's CDR3 is CASSWRAGNQPQHF. Written as DNA, the CDR3 is TGTGCCAGCTCCTGGAGGGCAGGCAATCAGCCCCAGCATTTT. V is TRBV27 and J is TRBJ1-5; D uncertain. The V end lost 8 bases, the J end lost 2 bases, and 13 bases lay between the germline ends. The CDR3 is 14 residues long. Germline V gives CDR1 MNHEY, CDR2 SMNVEV (reference sequence).

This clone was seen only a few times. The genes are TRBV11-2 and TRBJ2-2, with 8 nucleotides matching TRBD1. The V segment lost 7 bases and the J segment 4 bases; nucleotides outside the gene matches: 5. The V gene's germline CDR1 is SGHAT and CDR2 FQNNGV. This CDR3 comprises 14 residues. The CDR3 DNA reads TGTGCCAGCACAACAGGGGGTAGCACCGGGGAGCTGTTTTTT. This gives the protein CASTTGGSTGELFF.

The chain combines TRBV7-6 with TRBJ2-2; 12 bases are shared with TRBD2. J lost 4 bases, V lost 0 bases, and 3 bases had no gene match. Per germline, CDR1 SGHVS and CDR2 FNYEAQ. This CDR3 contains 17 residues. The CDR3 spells CASSLAGLAGTTGELFF. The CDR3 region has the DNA TGTGCCAGCAGCTTAGCCGGACTAGCGGGAACCACCGGGGAGCTGTTTTTT.

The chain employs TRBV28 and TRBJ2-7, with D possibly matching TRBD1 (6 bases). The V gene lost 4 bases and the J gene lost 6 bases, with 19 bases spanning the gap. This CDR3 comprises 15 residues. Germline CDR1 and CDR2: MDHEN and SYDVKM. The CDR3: CASSSLYGAGAEQYV. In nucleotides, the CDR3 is TGTGCCAGCAGTTCCCTATACGGGGCAGGGGCCGAGCAGTACGTC.

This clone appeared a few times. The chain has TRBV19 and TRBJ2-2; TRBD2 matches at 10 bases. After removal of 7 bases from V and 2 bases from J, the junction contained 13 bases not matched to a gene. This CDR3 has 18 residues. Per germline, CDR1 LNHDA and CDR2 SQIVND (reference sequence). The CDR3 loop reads CASKWLAGDYSNTGELFF. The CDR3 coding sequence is TGTGCCAGTAAATGGCTAGCGGGAGATTATAGTAACACCGGGGAGCTGTTTTTT.

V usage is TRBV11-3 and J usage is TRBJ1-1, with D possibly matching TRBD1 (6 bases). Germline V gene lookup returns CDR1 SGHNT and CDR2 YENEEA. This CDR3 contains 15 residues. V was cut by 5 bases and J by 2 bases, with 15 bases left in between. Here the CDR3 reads CASSPGQTINTEAFF. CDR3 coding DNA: TGTGCCAGCAGCCCAGGACAGACTATTAACACTGAAGCTTTCTTT.

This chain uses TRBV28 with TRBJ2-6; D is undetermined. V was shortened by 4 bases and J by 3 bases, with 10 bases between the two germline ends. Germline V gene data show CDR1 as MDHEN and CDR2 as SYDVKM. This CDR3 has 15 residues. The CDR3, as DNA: TGTGCCAGCAGTTCTACAGTGTTTGGGGCCAACGTCCTGACTTTC. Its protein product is CASSSTVFGANVLTF.

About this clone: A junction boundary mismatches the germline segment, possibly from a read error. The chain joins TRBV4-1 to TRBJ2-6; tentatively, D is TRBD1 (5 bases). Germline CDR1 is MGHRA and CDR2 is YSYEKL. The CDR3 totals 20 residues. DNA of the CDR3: TGCGCCAGCAGCCAGTCCTTCCGTGGGGCTTCCAGAACCGGAGCCAACGGCCTGACTTTC. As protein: CASSQSFRGASRTGANGLTF.